A single sample gave rise to the 6 T cell receptor beta chains below, sequenced in a study of blood T cell repertoires in COVID-19. Libraries were prepared by immunoSEQ multiplex PCR; TCRdb keeps only in-frame clonotypes and omits some of them. The data contain roughly 300,000 clones, 70% to 85% of them seen just once; the ten biggest clones take up around 1.6%. The source material was peripheral blood. The receptors stem from a human donor with COVID-19, enrolled during active disease. The donor label of this sample is uncertain.

V usage is TRBV6-6 and J usage is TRBJ1-5, with no clear D. Trimming removed 5 bases at V and 4 bases at J, with 3 bases between. Germline CDR1 MNHNY, CDR2 SVGAGI (reference sequence). This CDR3 has 11 residues. The CDR3 DNA reads TGTGCCAGCAGTGTAAATCAGCCCCAGCATTTT. Translating gives CASSVNQPQHF.

This chain joins TRBV5-4 and TRBJ2-3; TRBD2 matches at 8 bases. This CDR3 is built from 18 residues. Germline values: CDR1 SGHNT, CDR2 YYREEE (reference sequence). The V gene end was trimmed by 4 bases and the J gene end by 8 bases; junction bases not matched to a gene: 21. This chain's CDR3 is CASSRGGVGLVSRSTQYF. The DNA of the CDR3 is TGTGCCAGCAGCCGGGGGGGAGTAGGATTGGTATCCAGATCTACGCAGTATTTT.

This chain connects TRBV10-3 to TRBJ2-3; 8 bases are shared with TRBD1. The CDR3 sequence is 15 residues long. The V and J ends lost 7 bases and 0 bases, in that order; junction bases with no gene match: 6. Germline V gives CDR1 ENHRY, CDR2 SYGVKD. The CDR3 sequence is CAITKDRASTDTQYF. Written as DNA, the CDR3 is TGTGCCATCACTAAGGACAGGGCAAGCACAGATACGCAGTATTTT.

The rearrangement links TRBV9 to TRBJ2-2; TRBD2 matches 7 bases. Germline-derived CDR1 and CDR2 are SGDLS and YYNGEE. J gave up 6 bases and V 4 bases, and 12 bases lay outside the gene matches. The CDR3 has 16 amino acids. The CDR3: CASSFLPAGESGELFF. The CDR3 DNA sequence: TGTGCCAGCAGCTTCTTGCCTGCGGGAGAATCCGGGGAGCTGTTTTTT.

The rearrangement links TRBV5-6 to TRBJ1-5; possibly TRBD1 for D (5 bases). Germline V lookup: CDR1 SGHDT, CDR2 YYEEEE. The CDR3 extends over 13 amino acids. Trimming removed 0 bases at V and 4 bases at J, with 5 bases between. DNA for the CDR3: TGTGCCAGCAGCTTGGCAGGGAATCAGCCCCAGCATTTT. Residues: CASSLAGNQPQHF.

The V and J genes are TRBV19 and TRBJ2-1; 14 nucleotides agree with TRBD2. The length of the CDR3 is 15 residues. The germline V gene encodes CDR1 LNHDA and CDR2 SQIVND (reference sequence). V lost 3 bases to trimming and J lost 9 bases; unmatched junction nucleotides: 4. The CDR3 coding sequence is TGTGCCAGTAGTATCGGGACTAGCGGGAGTGGTGAGCAGTTCTTC. Translation: CASSIGTSGSGEQFF.